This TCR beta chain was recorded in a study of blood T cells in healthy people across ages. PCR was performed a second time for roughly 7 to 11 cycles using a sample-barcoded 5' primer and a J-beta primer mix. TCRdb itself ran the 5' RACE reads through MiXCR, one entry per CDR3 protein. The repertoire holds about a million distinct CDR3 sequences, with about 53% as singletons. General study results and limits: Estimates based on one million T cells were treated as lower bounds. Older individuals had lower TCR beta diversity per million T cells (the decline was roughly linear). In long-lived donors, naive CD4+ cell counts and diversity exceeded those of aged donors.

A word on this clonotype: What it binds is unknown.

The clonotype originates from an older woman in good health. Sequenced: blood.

The CDR3 loop reads CASSLGRSLSEQYF. For the CDR3, the DNA is TGTGCCAGCAGCTTAGGACGGTCTCTTAGCGAGCAGTACTTC. This sequence joins TRBV28 and TRBJ2-5, with D uncertain. Near its end, the DNA agrees better with TRBJ2-7, so the J call may be wrong. CDR1 is MDHEN, CDR2 SYDVKM, per germline. The CDR3 runs to 14 residues.